In its sample, the clone carrying this TCR beta chain was seen many times. Its target is not known. With 7 bases removed from V and 4 bases from J, the gap between germline ends came to 20 bases. The germline CDR1 and CDR2 sequences are SGHVS and FNYEAQ. This CDR3 has 16 residues. The data were obtained in a study of T cell repertoires in cytomegalovirus infection. Study as a whole: Public TCR beta signatures were indicative of both CMV infection and a matching HLA type. General study results and limits: Summed frequency of shared TCR beta families picked out CMV carriers who also had the relevant HLA. HLA-C-restricted TCR beta clonotypes specific for CMV led the ex vivo response.

TCRdb reprocessed the reads via MiXCR and lists one record per CDR3 protein. The table shows fewer than 700,000 distinct CDR3 sequences, with roughly 26% occurring only once. Sequenced: CD8+ T cells from PBMCs. The chain carries TRBV7-6 and TRBJ2-1, with D maybe TRBD2 (7 bases). The TCR originated in a human donor in good health (CMV status not recorded). Some clones in this sample may be carry-over from other donors' samples. In DNA form, the CDR3 reads TGTGCCAGCAAGGGGGGAGGCGGGGGCTTTTACAATGAGCAGTTCTTC. Residues: CASKGGGGGFYNEQFF.